This entry describes one T cell receptor (beta chain). This clonotype appeared many times. Its antigen target is currently unknown. No base quality values were provided; no much bigger clone lies one nucleotide off. This sample is drawn from a study of T cell repertoires in cytomegalovirus infection (dated by TCRdb to about 2019). For the wider study: Donor HLA type was relevant to the analysis, as public TCR beta signatures indicated carriage of CMV infection together with the matching HLA type. Study-wide findings and limitations: Carriers of CMV infection plus the relevant HLA type were discriminated by the cumulative frequency of public TCR beta family members in the study cohort and in an independent 352-donor cohort. The ex vivo response was dominated by HLA-C-restricted CMV-specific TCR beta clonotypes, and the single most frequent clonotype in two of eight donors was supplied by these HLA-C-restricted clonotypes.

Sequencing was carried out with an Illumina HiSeq 1500. The public reads were quality trimmed at Q25 with fastp and then assembled into clones with MiXCR by TCRdb, keeping productive beta chains. Under each unique CDR3 protein, matching rows form one entry showing the most common genes and DNA. A total of 300,000 or so distinct CDR3 sequences appear in this sample, about 8.8% of them only once. Jointly, the top ten make up approximately 2.3% of the sample. V sheds 0 bases and J sheds 0 bases, leaving 7 bases between their ends. The cysteine opens and the phenylalanine closes a CDR3 of 16 amino acids. Only the CDR3 portion is preserved as DNA: 48 bases, with reading frame beginning at the first base. The germline V gene sets CDR1 to SGDLS and CDR2 to YYNGEE.

The receptor's source is a human donor in good health (CMV status not recorded). Some clones in this sample may be carry-over from other donors' samples. The sample was PBMCs. The V and J genes are TRBV9 and TRBJ2-6; the best D guess is TRBD1, with 6 bases matching. The nucleotides are TGTGCCAGCAGCGTAGGGACAGTCTCTGGGGCCAACGTCCTGACTTTC. It translates to CASSVGTVSGANVLTF.